The present entry profiles one TCR beta chain with its context. Its antigen is not known. TCRdb passed the reads through MiXCR, listing each CDR3 protein once. The data hold approximately 910,000 distinct CDR3 sequences, with 25% to 40% observed a single time. The data are from a study of T cell repertoires in cytomegalovirus infection. Study summary: Recently described HLA-C-restricted plus well-studied HLA-B-restricted CMV epitopes were used. Indications of both CMV infection and matching HLA type were provided by public TCR beta signatures. Whole-study results and caveats: The ex vivo response showed dominance by HLA-C-restricted CMV-specific TCR beta clonotypes.

With 4 bases removed from V and 11 bases from J, the gap between germline ends came to 9 bases. The CDR3 spans 11 residues. Germline values: CDR1 SGHDT, CDR2 YYEEEE. V usage is TRBV5-6 and J usage is TRBJ2-2, with D possibly being TRBD1 (6 bases). The sequencing here drew on cultured CD8+ T cells from PBMCs, taken from culture after CMV antigen stimulation. This sequence originates from a human donor in good health (CMV status not recorded). Some clones in this sample may be carry-over from other donors' samples. The CDR3 protein is CASSRTAELFF. DNA for the CDR3: TGTGCCAGCAGCAGGACAGCTGAGCTGTTTTTT.